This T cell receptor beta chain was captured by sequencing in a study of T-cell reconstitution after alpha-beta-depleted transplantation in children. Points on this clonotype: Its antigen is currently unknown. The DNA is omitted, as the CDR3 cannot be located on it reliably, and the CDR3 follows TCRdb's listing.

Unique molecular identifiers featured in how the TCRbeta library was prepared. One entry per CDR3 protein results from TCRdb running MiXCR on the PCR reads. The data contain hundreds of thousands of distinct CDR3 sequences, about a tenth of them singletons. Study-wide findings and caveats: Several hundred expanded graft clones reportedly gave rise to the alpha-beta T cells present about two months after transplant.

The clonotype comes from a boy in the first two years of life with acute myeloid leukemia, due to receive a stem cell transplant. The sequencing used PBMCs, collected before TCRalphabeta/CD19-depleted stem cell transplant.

This chain's CDR3 is CASSFGGGAEGDIQCF. The chain employs TRBV12-3 or TRBV12-4 and TRBJ2-4; the listed D gene, TRBD2, was not tested against the DNA. The CDR3 is 16 amino acids in total, end residues counted.